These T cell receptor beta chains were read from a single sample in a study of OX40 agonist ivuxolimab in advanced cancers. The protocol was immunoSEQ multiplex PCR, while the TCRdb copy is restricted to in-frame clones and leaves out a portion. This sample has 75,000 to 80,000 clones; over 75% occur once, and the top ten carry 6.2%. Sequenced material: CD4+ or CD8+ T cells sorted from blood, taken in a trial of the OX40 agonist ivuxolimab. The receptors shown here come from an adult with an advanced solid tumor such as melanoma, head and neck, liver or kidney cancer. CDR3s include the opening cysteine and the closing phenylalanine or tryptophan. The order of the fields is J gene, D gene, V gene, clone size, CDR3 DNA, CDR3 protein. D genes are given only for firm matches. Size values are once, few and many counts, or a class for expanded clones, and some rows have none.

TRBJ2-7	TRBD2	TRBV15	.	TGTGCCACCAGCAGAGGGGGGACTACCTACGAGCAGTACTTC	CATSRGGTTYEQYF
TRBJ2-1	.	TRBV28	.	TGTGCCAGCACCTCGCATCCCGTTGAGCAGTTCTTC	CASTSHPVEQFF
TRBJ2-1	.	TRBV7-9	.	TGTGCCAGCAGCTTAACGCAGTACAATGAGCAGTTCTTC	CASSLTQYNEQFF
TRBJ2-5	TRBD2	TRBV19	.	TGTGCCAGTAGTACCCGATCTCTAGCGGGGGGCAGAGAGACCCAGTACTTC	CASSTRSLAGGRETQYF
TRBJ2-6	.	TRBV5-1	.	TGCGCCAGCAGCTGGAGGACAGAGCCCTTGGGAGGGGCCAACGTCCTGACTTTC	CASSWRTEPLGGANVLTF
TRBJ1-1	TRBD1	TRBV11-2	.	TGTGCCAGCAGCTTAGGTCTTTGGACAGGGAACACTGAAGCTTTCTTT	CASSLGLWTGNTEAFF
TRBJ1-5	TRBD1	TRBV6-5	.	TGTGCCAGCAGCACAGGGGTTCAGCCCCAGCATTTT	CASSTGVQPQHF
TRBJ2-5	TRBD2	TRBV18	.	TGTGCCAGCTCACCCAGACCGTCGGGGGGAGAGACCCAGTACTTC	CASSPRPSGGETQYF
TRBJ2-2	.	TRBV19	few	TGTGCCAGTACCCAGGTGGGAGGCGGGGAGCTGTTTTTT	CASTQVGGGELFF
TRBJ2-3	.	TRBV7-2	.	TGTGCCAGCAGCTTAGCTGGGGCTAGCACAGATACGCAGTATTTT	CASSLAGASTDTQYF
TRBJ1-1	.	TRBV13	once	TGTGCCAGCAGCCCGCGGACGGAGACCTTCGGAGCTTTCTTT	CASSPRTETFGAFF
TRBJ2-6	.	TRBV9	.	TGTGCCAGCAGCGTAGCAGGGGAGGGGGCCAACGTCCTGACTTTC	CASSVAGEGANVLTF
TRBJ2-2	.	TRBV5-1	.	TGCGCCAGCAGCTTGCGCGCGGTGAACACCGGGGAGCTGTTTTTT	CASSLRAVNTGELFF
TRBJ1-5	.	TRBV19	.	TGTGCCAGTAGAACGACAGGCCATAGCAATCAGCCCCAGCATTTT	CASRTTGHSNQPQHF
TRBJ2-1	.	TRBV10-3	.	TGTGCCATCAGTACCCAGAGGGTTTCCAGTTACAATGAGCAGTTCTTC	CAISTQRVSSYNEQFF
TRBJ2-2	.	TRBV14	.	TGTGCCAGCAGCCACAAGAACACCGGGGAGCTGTTTTTT	CASSHKNTGELFF
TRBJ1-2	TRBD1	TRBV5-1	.	TGCGCCAGCAGCTTGGCAGACAGGGCGCATGGCTACACCTTC	CASSLADRAHGYTF
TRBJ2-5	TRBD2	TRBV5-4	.	TGTGCCAGCAGCCAGGGGACTAGCGGGGCGGGGACCCAGTACTTC	CASSQGTSGAGTQYF
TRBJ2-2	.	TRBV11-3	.	TGTGCCAGCAGCTTGGGGGGGACAGGGAACACCGGGGAGCTGTTTTTT	CASSLGGTGNTGELFF
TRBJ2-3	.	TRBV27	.	TGTGCCAGCAGTTTAGTTTATCGCACAGATACGCAGTATTTT	CASSLVYRTDTQYF
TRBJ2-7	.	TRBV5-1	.	TGCGCCAGCAGTTTCGGACAGAACGGGGAGCAGTACTTC	CASSFGQNGEQYF
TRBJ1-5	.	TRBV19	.	TGTGGGGCCTCCGGGACGGCCTCGAGGCCCCAGCATTTT	CGASGTASRPQHF
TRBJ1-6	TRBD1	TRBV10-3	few	TGTGCCACCGGGACAGCTAATTCACCCCTCCACTTT	CATGTANSPLHF
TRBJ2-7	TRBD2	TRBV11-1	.	TGTGCCAGCACCCCGGGGGGACTTAGCCACGAGCAGTACTTC	CASTPGGLSHEQYF
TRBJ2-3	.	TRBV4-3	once	TGCGCCAGCAGCCAAGTGGCGAGCCCTGGCACAGATACGCAGTATTTT	CASSQVASPGTDTQYF
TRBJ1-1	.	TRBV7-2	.	TGTGCCAGCAGCCCCTGGCGGGGGGTTAACACTGAAGCTTTCTTT	CASSPWRGVNTEAFF
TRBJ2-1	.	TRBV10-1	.	TGCGCCAGCAGTGAGAGTAGCGAGATCTACAATGAGCAGTTCTTC	CASSESSEIYNEQFF
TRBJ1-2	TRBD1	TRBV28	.	TGTGCCAGCAGTGACAGGGGTGAGGGCTACACCTTC	CASSDRGEGYTF
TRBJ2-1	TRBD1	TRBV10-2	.	TGCGCCAGCAGTAAGACAGGGGGAAACAATGAGCAGTTCTTC	CASSKTGGNNEQFF
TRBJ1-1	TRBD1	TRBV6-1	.	TGTGCCAGCAGTGAAATGGACAGGATGAACACTGAAGCTTTCTTT	CASSEMDRMNTEAFF
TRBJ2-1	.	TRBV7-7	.	TGTGCCAGCAGCTTGGGCGGGGAAAGCTACAATGAGCAGTTCTTC	CASSLGGESYNEQFF
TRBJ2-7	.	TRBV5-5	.	TGTGCCAGCAGCTTGGTCGCGGAAAAATCCTACGAGCAGTACTTC	CASSLVAEKSYEQYF
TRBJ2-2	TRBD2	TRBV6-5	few	TGTGCCAGTGGACTAGCGGGGGGTAGGACCGGGGAGCTGTTTTTT	CASGLAGGRTGELFF
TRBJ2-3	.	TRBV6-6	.	TGTGCCAGCAGTTACAAGGGGGGGAGCACAGATACGCAGTATTTT	CASSYKGGSTDTQYF